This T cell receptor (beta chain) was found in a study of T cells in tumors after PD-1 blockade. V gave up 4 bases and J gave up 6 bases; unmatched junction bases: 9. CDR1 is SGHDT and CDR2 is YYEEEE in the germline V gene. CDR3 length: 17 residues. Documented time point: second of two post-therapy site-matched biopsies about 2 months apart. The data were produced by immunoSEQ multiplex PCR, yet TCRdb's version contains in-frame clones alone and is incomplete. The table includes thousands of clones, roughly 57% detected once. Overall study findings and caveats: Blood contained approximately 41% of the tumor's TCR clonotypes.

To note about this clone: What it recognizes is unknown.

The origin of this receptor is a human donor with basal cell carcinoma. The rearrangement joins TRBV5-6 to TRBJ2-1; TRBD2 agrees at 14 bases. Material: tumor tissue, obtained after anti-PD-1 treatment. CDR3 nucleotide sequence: TGTGCCAGCAGCAAAGGACTAGCGGGGGGCTTCAGCAATGAGCAGTTCTTC. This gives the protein CASSKGLAGGFSNEQFF.